The sequence of this TCR beta chain was determined in a study of tumour-infiltrating T cells in Burkitt lymphoma (dated by TCRdb to about 2020). At the level of the whole study: All epidemiological subtypes of Burkitt lymphoma were represented in the cohort, which was made up of over 80 patients. Clinical outcome was correlated with TCR repertoire data, and overall and progression-free survival were found to be predicted by productive clonality independently of established prognosticators, including age at diagnosis.

The CDR3 has 15 amino acids, counting the end cysteine and phenylalanine. Only the CDR3 region is kept as DNA, spanning 45 bases read in frame from base 1. Here V drops 3 bases and J drops 6 bases, and the junction holds 9 bases not matched to any gene. Taken from the germline V gene (reference sequence), the CDR1 and CDR2 loops are PRHDT and FYEKMQ. A word on this clone: What antigen it recognizes has not been identified. Base quality data are lacking; no much larger clone is found one base away.

Paper-wide results and their limitations: Numerous Burkitt lymphoma patients were found to share several public clonotypes, a finding suggesting shared tumour neoantigen selection that is absent from diffuse large B-cell lymphoma.

The library was prepared using the immunoSEQ multiplex PCR assay. Imported from immuneACCESS, the table was reduced by TCRdb to in-frame sequences with V and J called. These copies leave out some clones; in studies compared against another copy, an unresolved V gene accounts for under half, and the cause of the remainder is not known. The sample table lists tens of thousands of clones, 31% of them with a count of one. The top ten clones comprise 2.9% of the sample. The TCR comes from a human donor with Burkitt lymphoma. The chain is assembled from TRBV13 and TRBJ2-5, and TRBD2 aligns with 8 junction nucleotides. Sequencing was performed on tumor tissue. The CDR3: CASSFPSGGLKTQYF. The nucleotides are TGTGCCAGCAGCTTTCCCTCGGGGGGGCTAAAGACCCAGTACTTC. The variable domain in full, with residues beyond the CDR3 obtained from the reference TRBV13 and TRBJ2-5 genes, is AAGVIQSPRHLIKEKRETATLKCYPIPRHDTVYWYQQGPGQDPQFLISFYEKMQSDKGSIPDRFSAQQFSDYHSELNMSSLELGDSALYFCASSFPSGGLKTQYFGPGTRLLVL.